This T cell receptor beta chain is from a study of blood T cell repertoires in COVID-19. Across the study: Acute-phase and convalescent COVID-19 samples originated in the United States, Italy and Spain. From T cells, B-cell-depleted T cells, or PBMCs came the material, which was cDNA or gDNA.

Per the study methods: Amplification with reference gene primers provided the estimates of nucleated cell counts. The repertoire was sequenced with immunoSEQ multiplex PCR; TCRdb's copy has only in-frame clones and lacks some. That table supplies the V and J calls and clone size; D and trimming were determined from the DNA. Of 95,000 to 100,000 clones in the sample, more than 70% were seen once. With 3 bases removed from V and 0 bases from J, the gap between germline ends came to 8 bases. The CDR3 sequence is 14 residues long. Germline values: CDR1 SGHVS, CDR2 FQNEAQ. The TCR was taken from a woman under 40 with acute or convalescent COVID-19. The sample taken for sequencing was peripheral blood. This chain uses TRBV7-8 with TRBJ1-1; no reliable D call. The CDR3 DNA follows: TGTGCCAGCAGCTTCGTCAGATTGAACACTGAAGCTTTCTTT. It specifies CASSFVRLNTEAFF.